The 5 T cell receptor beta chains in this list originate from one sample, sequenced in a study of T cells in Graves' hyperthyroidism and ophthalmopathy (dated by TCRdb to the late 2010s). Library construction relied on multiplex PCR. Sequenced on an Illumina HiSeq 2000. TCR beta CDR3 regions were amplified from RNA transcripts. The first round of RT-PCR for the TCR CDR3 was performed with the HTBI primer set and the Qiagen OneStep RT-PCR kit. TCRdb applied fastp at Q25 and MiXCR to the public reads, then kept only in-frame beta chains. Each CDR3 protein appears once, grouped with its most common genes and DNA. This sample has 100,000 to 130,000 distinct CDR3 sequences in its table, and more than 15% of those were observed once. The ten largest account for 42% of the sample. Sequenced sample: blood. Receptors originate from a woman in her fifties or sixties with Graves' hyperthyroidism.

The chain employs TRBV28 and TRBJ2-3; perhaps TRBD1 as D (5 bases). The V gene lost 7 bases and the J gene lost 2 bases, with 13 bases spanning the gap. CDR1 and CDR2 from the germline V gene are MDHEN and SYDVKM. CDR3 length: 14 residues. CDR3 amino acids: CASNKRGNTDTQYF. The DNA for the CDR3 is TGTGCCAGCAACAAAAGGGGCAACACAGATACGCAGTATTTT.

Ten or more counts support this clonotype. The chain couples TRBV10-3 to TRBJ1-4; D might be TRBD1 (5 bases). Trimming cost V 8 bases and J 5 bases, with 18 bases left between them. Germline CDR1 and CDR2: ENHRY and SYGVKD. The CDR3 consists of 15 residues. Here the CDR3 DNA reads TGTGCCATCTGCGCAGGGACCCGCGGGAATGAAAAACTGTTTTTT. This gives the protein CAICAGTRGNEKLFF.

This clonotype was observed many times. The chain recombines TRBV2 with TRBJ2-1, with 13 bases identical to TRBD2. This CDR3 is 17 amino acids long. V was clipped by 8 bases and J by 1 base; unmatched bases: 8. Germline CDR1 reads SNHLY; CDR2 reads FYNNEI. CDR3 in amino acids: CASRTSGSWGSYNEQFF. As DNA, the CDR3 is TGTGCCAGCCGGACTAGCGGGAGTTGGGGTTCCTACAATGAGCAGTTCTTC.

Of note for this clonotype: Relative to the germline gene, one junction end is altered; a read error may explain this. The rearrangement links TRBV30 to TRBJ2-5; D is unresolved. In germline, CDR1 is GTSNPN, CDR2 SVGIG (reference sequence). CDR3 size: 10 residues. CDR3 sequence: CAWGQEAQYF. The CDR3 DNA sequence: TGTGCCTGGGGGCAAGAGGCCCAGTACTTC. The full variable domain, completed using reference TRBV30 and TRBJ2-5, is SQTIHQWPATLVQPVGSPLSLECTVEGTSNPNLYWYRQAAGRGLQLLFYSVGIGQISSEVPQNLSASRPQDRQFILSSKKLLLSDSGFYLCAWGQEAQYFGPGTRLLVL.

There are many counts of this clonotype. The chain is built from TRBV20-1 and TRBJ2-1; weak D call: TRBD2 (6 bases). In germline, CDR1 is DFQATT, CDR2 SNEGSKA (reference sequence). The CDR3 has 12 amino acids. V was trimmed by 6 bases and J by 6 bases, leaving 12 bases between them. Here the CDR3 DNA reads TGCAGTGCCTCCCGGACTATCAATGAGCAGTTCTTC. It yields the protein CSASRTINEQFF.